The rows below give T cell receptor beta chains drawn from one sample of a study of blood T cells in healthy people across ages. TCRdb analysed the 5' RACE reads with MiXCR anew, one entry per CDR3 protein. This table holds over 600,000 distinct CDR3 sequences, around 21% found once. Sequenced: blood. The receptors originated from a man between 65 and 80 years old in good health. Each CDR3 is given with its conserved first and last residue. Fields, in order: CDR3 protein, CDR3 DNA, J gene, clone size, V gene, D gene. D genes are given only for firm matches. The listing skips clone size in some rows; elsewhere it reads once, few, many or a size class.

CDR3aa: CASRTGTRGEEKLFF
CDR3nt: TGTGCCAGCAGGACAGGGACTCGGGGCGAGGAAAAACTGTTTTTT
j_gene: TRBJ1-4
abundance: many
v_gene: TRBV6-6
d_gene: TRBD1

CDR3aa: CATSDFNEQFF
CDR3nt: TGTGCCACCAGTGATTTTAATGAGCAGTTCTTC
j_gene: TRBJ2-1
abundance: few
v_gene: TRBV24-1
d_gene: .

CDR3aa: CASFLRSYEQYF
CDR3nt: TGTGCCAGCTTTTTGCGGTCATACGAGCAGTACTTC
j_gene: TRBJ2-7
abundance: few
v_gene: TRBV2
d_gene: .

CDR3aa: CAISEGTDSPLHF
CDR3nt: TGTGCCATCAGTGAGGGCACGGATTCACCCCTCCACTTT
j_gene: TRBJ1-6
abundance: few
v_gene: TRBV10-3
d_gene: .

CDR3aa: CASSQDGHYGYTF
CDR3nt: TGCGCCAGCAGCCAAGATGGACATTATGGCTACACCTTC
j_gene: TRBJ1-2
abundance: .
v_gene: TRBV4-3
d_gene: .

CDR3aa: CASSFLRTDTDTQYF
CDR3nt: TGTGCCAGCAGTTTCCTCCGGACAGACACAGATACGCAGTATTTT
j_gene: TRBJ2-3
abundance: .
v_gene: TRBV6-5
d_gene: .

CDR3aa: CASKGLAGKSLETQYF
CDR3nt: TGTGCCAGCAAGGGGCTAGCGGGAAAGAGTTTAGAGACCCAGTACTTC
j_gene: TRBJ2-5
abundance: .
v_gene: TRBV28
d_gene: TRBD2

CDR3aa: CASSLTGGYEQYF
CDR3nt: TGTGCCAGCAGTTTGACAGGGGGCTACGAGCAGTACTTC
j_gene: TRBJ2-7
abundance: many
v_gene: TRBV7-9
d_gene: TRBD1

CDR3aa: CASSYSTAFYGYTF
CDR3nt: TGTGCCAGCAGTTACTCGACAGCATTCTATGGCTACACCTTC
j_gene: TRBJ1-2
abundance: .
v_gene: TRBV6-2/TRBV6-3
d_gene: .

CDR3aa: CSVGAVNQPQHF
CDR3nt: TGCAGCGTTGGGGCCGTTAATCAGCCCCAGCATTTT
j_gene: TRBJ1-5
abundance: few
v_gene: TRBV29-1
d_gene: .

CDR3aa: CASSQETGGYNEQFF
CDR3nt: TGTGCCAGCAGCCAAGAGACGGGAGGGTACAATGAGCAGTTCTTC
j_gene: TRBJ2-1
abundance: .
v_gene: TRBV3-1
d_gene: TRBD2

CDR3aa: CASSLASGTDTQYF
CDR3nt: TGTGCCAGCAGCTTAGCCAGCGGAACAGATACGCAGTATTTT
j_gene: TRBJ2-3
abundance: many
v_gene: TRBV5-1
d_gene: .

CDR3aa: CASSHWTGRVGNTEAFF
CDR3nt: TGTGCCAGCAGCCATTGGACAGGGAGAGTAGGGAACACTGAAGCTTTCTTT
j_gene: TRBJ1-1
abundance: few
v_gene: TRBV14
d_gene: TRBD1

CDR3aa: CASSPGQPDYEQYF
CDR3nt: TGTGCCAGCTCACCAGGGCAGCCGGACTACGAGCAGTACTTC
j_gene: TRBJ2-7
abundance: .
v_gene: TRBV18
d_gene: .

CDR3aa: CSAKTGTSNEQYF
CDR3nt: TGCAGTGCTAAAACCGGGACTAGCAACGAGCAGTACTTC
j_gene: TRBJ2-7
abundance: .
v_gene: TRBV20-1
d_gene: TRBD2

CDR3aa: CASSYPQENTGELFF
CDR3nt: TGTGCCAGCAGTTACCCACAGGAGAACACCGGGGAGCTGTTTTTT
j_gene: TRBJ2-2
abundance: .
v_gene: TRBV6-2/TRBV6-3
d_gene: .

CDR3aa: CASSQDSQKRTDTQYF
CDR3nt: TGCGCCAGCAGCCAAGATAGCCAAAAACGCACAGATACGCAGTATTTT
j_gene: TRBJ2-3
abundance: .
v_gene: TRBV4-3
d_gene: .

CDR3aa: CASSSRDRDYGYTF
CDR3nt: TGTGCCAGCAGTTCCCGGGACAGGGACTATGGCTACACCTTC
j_gene: TRBJ1-2
abundance: few
v_gene: TRBV28
d_gene: TRBD1

CDR3aa: CSASAGSNTEAFF
CDR3nt: TGCAGTGCTAGTGCAGGGTCGAACACTGAAGCTTTCTTT
j_gene: TRBJ1-1
abundance: few
v_gene: TRBV20-1
d_gene: .

CDR3aa: CASGLKGGNEQFF
CDR3nt: TGTGCTAGTGGTTTGAAGGGGGGCAATGAGCAGTTCTTC
j_gene: TRBJ2-1
abundance: few
v_gene: TRBV12-5
d_gene: .

CDR3aa: CASSRNTGFYNEQFF
CDR3nt: TGTGCCAGCAGCCGCAATACAGGGTTCTACAATGAGCAGTTCTTC
j_gene: TRBJ2-1
abundance: .
v_gene: TRBV7-2
d_gene: .

CDR3aa: CASRDLAGSSTDTQYF
CDR3nt: TGTGCCAGCAGAGATCTAGCGGGGTCCTCCACAGATACGCAGTATTTT
j_gene: TRBJ2-3
abundance: few
v_gene: TRBV27
d_gene: TRBD2

CDR3aa: CASNSGEETQYF
CDR3nt: TGTGCCAGCAACTCAGGGGAAGAGACCCAGTACTTC
j_gene: TRBJ2-5
abundance: few
v_gene: TRBV6-2/TRBV6-3
d_gene: .

CDR3aa: CASSQTGTSGPSYEQYF
CDR3nt: TGCGCCAGCAGCCAAACCGGGACTAGCGGCCCCTCCTACGAGCAGTACTTC
j_gene: TRBJ2-7
abundance: few
v_gene: TRBV4-1
d_gene: TRBD2

CDR3aa: CSVVRGTDTQYF
CDR3nt: TGCAGCGTTGTGCGAGGCACAGATACGCAGTATTTT
j_gene: TRBJ2-3
abundance: few
v_gene: TRBV29-1
d_gene: .

CDR3aa: CREGIAGGLEETQYF
CDR3nt: TGCAGAGAGGGAATAGCGGGAGGGTTAGAAGAGACCCAGTACTTC
j_gene: TRBJ2-5
abundance: .
v_gene: TRBV20-1
d_gene: TRBD2

CDR3aa: CASSLLYRDRGPGELFF
CDR3nt: TGTGCCAGCAGTTTATTATACCGGGACAGGGGGCCCGGGGAGCTGTTTTTT
j_gene: TRBJ2-2
abundance: .
v_gene: TRBV27
d_gene: TRBD1

CDR3aa: CASSQDAVPPDTQYF
CDR3nt: TGCGCCAGCAGCCAAGATGCGGTTCCCCCAGATACGCAGTATTTT
j_gene: TRBJ2-3
abundance: .
v_gene: TRBV4-3
d_gene: .

CDR3aa: CASSRGLAFEQYF
CDR3nt: TGTGCCAGCAGTCGCGGACTAGCTTTTGAGCAGTACTTC
j_gene: TRBJ2-7
abundance: .
v_gene: TRBV27
d_gene: TRBD2

CDR3aa: CSSSSTGKNTEAFF
CDR3nt: TGTTCCAGCAGCTCCACAGGGAAAAACACTGAAGCTTTCTTT
j_gene: TRBJ1-1
abundance: few
v_gene: TRBV7-9
d_gene: .

CDR3aa: CASSPHRDGETQYF
CDR3nt: TGTGCCAGCAGCCCTCACAGGGACGGGGAGACCCAGTACTTC
j_gene: TRBJ2-5
abundance: few
v_gene: TRBV27
d_gene: .

CDR3aa: CASSQESLQGLDQPQHF
CDR3nt: TGTGCCAGCAGCCAAGAATCTCTCCAGGGGCTAGATCAGCCCCAGCATTTT
j_gene: TRBJ1-5
abundance: few
v_gene: TRBV4-2
d_gene: .

CDR3aa: CASSREVFTGGGETQYF
CDR3nt: TGCGCCAGCAGCCGAGAGGTTTTCACAGGGGGCGGGGAGACCCAGTACTTC
j_gene: TRBJ2-5
abundance: few
v_gene: TRBV4-1
d_gene: TRBD1

CDR3aa: CASRSVVAGGPFNEQYF
CDR3nt: TGTGCCAGCAGGTCCGTCGTAGCGGGAGGGCCTTTCAACGAGCAGTACTTC
j_gene: TRBJ2-7
abundance: few
v_gene: TRBV28
d_gene: TRBD2

CDR3aa: CASSKTGGSFETQYF
CDR3nt: TGTGCCAGTAGTAAGACAGGGGGCTCCTTTGAGACCCAGTACTTC
j_gene: TRBJ2-5
abundance: .
v_gene: TRBV19
d_gene: TRBD1

CDR3aa: CASSRNLETGSSGYTF
CDR3nt: TGCGCCAGCAGCCGGAACCTGGAGACAGGGAGCTCTGGCTACACCTTC
j_gene: TRBJ1-2
abundance: .
v_gene: TRBV4-1
d_gene: TRBD1

CDR3aa: CASSATQSGIEQFF
CDR3nt: TGCGCCAGCAGCGCGACCCAGAGCGGGATCGAGCAGTTCTTC
j_gene: TRBJ2-1
abundance: .
v_gene: TRBV5-1
d_gene: TRBD2

CDR3aa: CSGGQGKSTDTQYF
CDR3nt: TGCAGCGGTGGACAGGGGAAAAGCACAGATACGCAGTATTTT
j_gene: TRBJ2-3
abundance: .
v_gene: TRBV29-1
d_gene: TRBD1

CDR3aa: CSAGRGTSVKQFF
CDR3nt: TGCAGTGCTGGACGAGGGACTAGCGTTAAGCAGTTCTTC
j_gene: TRBJ2-1
abundance: few
v_gene: TRBV20-1
d_gene: TRBD2

CDR3aa: CASSQDRGAEKLFF
CDR3nt: TGTGCCAGCAGCCAGGACAGGGGTGCGGAAAAACTGTTTTTT
j_gene: TRBJ1-4
abundance: .
v_gene: TRBV3-1
d_gene: TRBD1

CDR3aa: CASSPGLAGGSSYNEQFF
CDR3nt: TGCGCCAGCAGCCCGGGACTAGCGGGAGGGAGCTCCTACAATGAGCAGTTCTTC
j_gene: TRBJ2-1
abundance: .
v_gene: TRBV5-1
d_gene: TRBD2

CDR3aa: CASSSSGPSSYEQYF
CDR3nt: TGTGCCAGCTCGTCCAGCGGGCCAAGCTCCTACGAGCAGTACTTC
j_gene: TRBJ2-7
abundance: few
v_gene: TRBV19
d_gene: .

CDR3aa: CATSPGLAADTQYF
CDR3nt: TGTGCCACCTCCCCAGGACTAGCAGCAGATACGCAGTATTTT
j_gene: TRBJ2-3
abundance: few
v_gene: TRBV14
d_gene: TRBD2

CDR3aa: CASSRRPGQGANSPLHF
CDR3nt: TGCGCCAGCAGCCGCCGCCCCGGACAGGGGGCCAATTCACCCCTCCACTTT
j_gene: TRBJ1-6
abundance: .
v_gene: TRBV5-1
d_gene: TRBD1

CDR3aa: CATSTGLAGYYNEQFF
CDR3nt: TGTGCCACCAGTACTGGACTAGCGGGATACTACAATGAGCAGTTCTTC
j_gene: TRBJ2-1
abundance: .
v_gene: TRBV2
d_gene: TRBD2

CDR3aa: CASSTSGGYNEQFF
CDR3nt: TGTGCCAGCAGTACTAGCGGGGGCTACAATGAGCAGTTCTTC
j_gene: TRBJ2-1
abundance: few
v_gene: TRBV2
d_gene: TRBD2